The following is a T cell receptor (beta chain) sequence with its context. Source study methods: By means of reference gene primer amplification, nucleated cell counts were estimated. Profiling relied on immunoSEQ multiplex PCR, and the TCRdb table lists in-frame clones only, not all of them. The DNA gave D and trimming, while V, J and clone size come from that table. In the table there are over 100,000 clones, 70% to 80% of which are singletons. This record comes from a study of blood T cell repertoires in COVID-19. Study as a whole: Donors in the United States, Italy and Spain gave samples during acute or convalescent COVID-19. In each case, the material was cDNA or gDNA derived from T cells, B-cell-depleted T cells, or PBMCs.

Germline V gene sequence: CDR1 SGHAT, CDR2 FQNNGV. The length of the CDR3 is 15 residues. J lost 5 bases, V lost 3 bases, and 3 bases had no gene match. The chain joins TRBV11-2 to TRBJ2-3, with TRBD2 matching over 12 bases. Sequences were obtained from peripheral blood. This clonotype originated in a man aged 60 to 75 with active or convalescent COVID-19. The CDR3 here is CASSFGLAGQDTQYF. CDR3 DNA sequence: TGTGCCAGCAGCTTCGGACTAGCGGGACAAGATACGCAGTATTTT.